This T cell receptor beta chain was sequenced for a study of blood T cell repertoires in COVID-19. About the study: Researchers got acute and convalescent COVID-19 samples from the United States, Italy and Spain. Nucleic acid was either cDNA or gDNA, and it came from T cells, B-cell-depleted T cells, or PBMCs.

Methods used by the authors: Cell counts per sample came from amplifying reference gene primers. TCRdb keeps only in-frame clones here, not all; method: immunoSEQ multiplex PCR. D and trimming were read from the DNA, whereas the V and J calls and clone size are those reported in that table. In the table there are some 150,000 clones, 87% of which are singletons. This CDR3 has 16 amino acids. Trimming pared 3 bases from V and 1 base from J, leaving 15 bases between. From germline, CDR1 is SGHTA and CDR2 FQGNSA. This clone was seen a handful of times. V is TRBV7-2 and J is TRBJ2-5; D possibly corresponds to TRBD2 (5 bases). The sequencing input was peripheral blood. The clonotype originates from a man aged 18 to 29 with active or convalescent COVID-19. The CDR3, as DNA: TGTGCCAGCAGCTTCGGTAGAGGGCACGTCCAAGAGACCCAGTACTTC. Amino acid sequence: CASSFGRGHVQETQYF.